Shown below are 14 T cell receptor beta chains from a single sample sequenced in a study of a mutant IDH1 vaccine in newly diagnosed glioma. What these receptors recognize is not known. Data came from immunoSEQ multiplex PCR; TCRdb stores just in-frame clones and leaves some out. The sample consists of 45,000 to 60,000 clones, 75% to 95% of them appearing once. The time point: week 11, during vaccination. A single vaccine dose contained 300 ug of mutant IDH1 20-mer peptide, and topical imiquimod was used with it. The material sequenced was PBMCs, taken from a glioma patient whose treatment included an IDH1 peptide vaccine. Source of these receptors: a man in his fifties or sixties with glioma.

The table lists this clone with a count of one. The chain has TRBV6-5 and TRBJ2-7, with TRBD1 identical over 7 bases. CDR1 and CDR2 from the germline V gene are MNHEY and SVGAGI. J lost 4 bases, V lost 7 bases, and 1 base had no gene match. The CDR3 extends over 11 amino acids. The CDR3 DNA follows: TGTGCCAGCACCAGGGGGTACGAGCAGTACTTC. Protein sequence: CASTRGYEQYF.

The CDR3 reads CAWSDGRGPYEQYF. In DNA form, the CDR3 reads TGTGCCTGGAGTGATGGCCGCGGTCCCTACGAGCAGTACTTC. The chain carries TRBV30 and TRBJ2-7, with unresolved D. From germline, CDR1 is GTSNPN and CDR2 SVGIG (reference sequence). This CDR3 contains 14 residues. V was trimmed by 1 base and J by 2 bases, leaving 12 bases between them.

The chain employs TRBV4-3 and TRBJ1-4; 8 bases map to TRBD1. Unmatched junction bases numbered 9, after V lost 4 bases and J lost 8 bases. The CDR3 is 15 amino acids. Germline CDR1 reads LGHNA; CDR2 reads YSLEER. This chain's CDR3 is CASSLQDRADEKLFF. The CDR3, as DNA: TGCGCCAGCAGCCTCCAGGACAGGGCAGACGAAAAACTGTTTTTT.

The V gene is TRBV6-6, the J gene TRBJ1-4; weak D call: TRBD1 (5 bases). V lost 6 bases, J lost 7 bases, and 18 bases lay in between. The CDR3 totals 15 residues. CDR1 is MNHNY, CDR2 SVGAGI, per germline (reference sequence). CDR3 residues: CASSIFREVGEKLFF. The DNA for the CDR3 is TGTGCCAGCAGCATTTTCAGGGAAGTGGGTGAAAAACTGTTTTTT.

The J gene is TRBJ1-1, the V gene TRBV5-5; possible D gene TRBD1, 6 bases. The CDR3 sequence is 14 residues long. In germline, CDR1 is SGHKS, CDR2 YYEKEE (reference sequence). The V end was cut by 6 bases, the J end by 6 bases, with 18 bases between. The CDR3 region is CASTRDGGASEAFF. The CDR3, as DNA: TGTGCCAGCACGCGGGACGGGGGCGCGTCTGAAGCTTTCTTT.

V gene TRBV5-1 combines with J gene TRBJ1-1; D not certain. Trimming pared 4 bases from V and 4 bases from J, leaving 14 bases between. This CDR3 is built from 14 residues. Per germline, CDR1 SGHRS and CDR2 YFSETQ. In DNA, the CDR3 is TGCGCCAGCAGCGCTCCGGGTTATGCCACTGAAGCTTTCTTT. Translation: CASSAPGYATEAFF.

The gene calls are TRBV7-9 and TRBJ2-1; 7 bases agree with TRBD1. The V and J ends lost 5 bases and 5 bases, in that order; junction bases with no gene match: 9. There are 15 residues in the CDR3. The V gene's germline CDR1 is SEHNR and CDR2 FQNEAQ (reference sequence). The chain's CDR3 is CASSILTGDDNEQFF. In nucleotides, the CDR3 is TGTGCCAGCAGCATTCTTACAGGGGACGACAATGAGCAGTTCTTC. The full variable domain, with the rest looked up from reference TRBV7-9 and TRBJ2-1, is DTGVSQNPRHKITKRGQNVTFRCDPISEHNRLYWYRQTLGQGPEFLTYFQNEAQLEKSRLLSDRFSAERPKGSFSTLEIQRTEQGDSAMYLCASSILTGDDNEQFFGPGTRLTVL.

The V call is TRBV28, the J call TRBJ2-5; D not certain. The V gene lost 3 bases and the J gene lost 3 bases, with 11 bases spanning the gap. Germline V gives CDR1 MDHEN, CDR2 SYDVKM. The CDR3 sequence is 14 residues long. The CDR3 DNA reads as TGTGCCAGCAGTTTTATACACACAAAAGAGACCCAGTACTTC. It codes for CASSFIHTKETQYF.

V usage is TRBV12-5 and J usage is TRBJ2-1; 7 bases are shared with TRBD2. CDR1 is LGHNT and CDR2 is FRNRAP in the germline V gene. The CDR3 length is 14 residues. Trimming removed 7 bases from V and 6 bases from J; junction bases left unmatched: 9. CDR3 coding DNA: TGTGCTAGTGCCCCCCCCGGACTAGTCAATGAGCAGTTCTTC. It specifies CASAPPGLVNEQFF.

This chain links TRBV15 with TRBJ2-3; possibly TRBD2 for D (6 bases). The CDR3 is 15 residues long. In germline, CDR1 is LNHNV, CDR2 YYDKDF (reference sequence). V was pared by 1 base and J by 4 bases, with 12 bases between. In nucleotides, the CDR3 is TGTGCCACCAGCAGAGCGGGGGATTTAGCAGATACGCAGTATTTT. Translation gives CATSRAGDLADTQYF.

V is TRBV18 and J is TRBJ1-5; a possible D gene is TRBD1 (5 bases). The CDR3 consists of 15 residues. V lost 0 bases and J lost 4, with 10 bases in between. Germline V gives CDR1 KGHSH, CDR2 LQKENI. Here the CDR3 reads CASSPPGARNQPQHF. DNA of the CDR3: TGTGCCAGCTCACCACCAGGGGCCCGGAATCAGCCCCAGCATTTT. Full variable domain (missing parts from reference TRBV18 and TRBJ1-5): NAGVMQNPRHLVRRRGQEARLRCSPMKGHSHVYWYRQLPEEGLKFMVYLQKENIIDESGMPKERFSAEFPKEGPSILRIQQVVRGDSAAYFCASSPPGARNQPQHFGDGTRLSIL.

The chain has TRBV6-1 and TRBJ1-5; D unresolved. V lost 5 bases to trimming and J lost 4 bases, with 9 bases between them. The length of the CDR3 is 13 residues. Germline V CDR1 and CDR2: MNHNS, SASEGT. Here the CDR3 reads CASSFGSNQPQHF. DNA of the CDR3: TGTGCCAGCAGTTTCGGGTCTAATCAGCCCCAGCATTTT.

The V call is TRBV5-1, the J call TRBJ1-1; D is possibly TRBD1 (5 bases). Germline values: CDR1 SGHRS, CDR2 YFSETQ. This CDR3 is built from 14 residues. Trimming took 4 bases from V and 1 from J, leaving 11 bases between them. The DNA for the CDR3 is TGCGCCAGCAGCATGGGGACGGCGAACACTGAAGCTTTCTTT. Residues: CASSMGTANTEAFF.

The chain carries TRBV7-2 and TRBJ1-5; no reliable D call. Germline CDR1 is SGHTA and CDR2 is FQGNSA. The V and J ends lost 2 bases and 0 bases respectively, with 8 bases between them. This CDR3 spans 15 amino acids. The CDR3 coding sequence is TGTGCCAGCAGCTTAAGAGACTATAGCAATCAGCCCCAGCATTTT. Translating gives CASSLRDYSNQPQHF.